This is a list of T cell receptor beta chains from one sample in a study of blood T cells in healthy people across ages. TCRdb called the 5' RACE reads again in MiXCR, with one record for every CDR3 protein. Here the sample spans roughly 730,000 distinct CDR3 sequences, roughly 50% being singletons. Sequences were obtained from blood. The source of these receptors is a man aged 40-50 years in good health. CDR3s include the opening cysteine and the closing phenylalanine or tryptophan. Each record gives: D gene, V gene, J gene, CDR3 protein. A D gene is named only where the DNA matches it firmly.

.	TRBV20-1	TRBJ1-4	CSARKETSSTNEKLFF
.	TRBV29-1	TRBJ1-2	CSAGDGNYGYTF
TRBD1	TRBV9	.	CASSVGTGGFPPYEQYF
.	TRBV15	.	CATSREQGSYNEQYF
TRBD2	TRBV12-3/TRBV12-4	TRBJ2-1	CASSSRLAGHNEQFF
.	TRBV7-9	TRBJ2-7	CTSSLVGGPDEQYF
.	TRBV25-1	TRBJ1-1	CASSDLRPNTEAFF
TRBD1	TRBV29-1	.	CSARTGVLDEQYF
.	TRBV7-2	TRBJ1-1	CASSLAAGASGKAFF
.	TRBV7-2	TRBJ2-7	CASRSLQGGVGEQYF
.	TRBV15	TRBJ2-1	CATSLSWGAYNEQFF
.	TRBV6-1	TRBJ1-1	CASSEALGEVAFF
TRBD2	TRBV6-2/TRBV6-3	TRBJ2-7	CASIPELAGVREQYF
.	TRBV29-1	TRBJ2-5	CSVERGAETQYF
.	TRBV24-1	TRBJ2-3	CATSDGTGTFTDTQYF
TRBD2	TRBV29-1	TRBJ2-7	CSVSGASRLDEQYF
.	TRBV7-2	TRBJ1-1	CASSLSLGLAFF